This T cell receptor (beta chain) was recorded in a study of T cell repertoires in cytomegalovirus infection. Across the whole study: Public signatures in TCR beta pointed to CMV infection and matching HLA type. Findings and caveats of the study: The response measured ex vivo was dominated by TCR beta clonotypes (HLA-C-restricted and CMV-specific).

Trimming removed 4 bases from V and 4 bases from J; junction bases left unmatched: 8. In germline, CDR1 is SGHVS, CDR2 FQNEAQ. This CDR3 is 15 amino acids long. TCRdb ran MiXCR on the reads and lists one entry per CDR3 protein. The repertoire has around 740,000 distinct CDR3 sequences, roughly 35% of them found once; the top ten carry 2.8%. Notes on this clonotype: The target antigen is unknown.

The chain recombines TRBV7-8 with TRBJ2-5; 8 bases agree with TRBD1. Specimen: PBMCs. The TCR was taken from a human donor in good health (CMV status not recorded). Some clones in this sample may be carry-over from other donors' samples. In nucleotides, the CDR3 is TGTGCCAGCAGCTCTACAGGGGGAAGGGGAGAGACCCAGTACTTC. This sequence encodes CASSSTGGRGETQYF.